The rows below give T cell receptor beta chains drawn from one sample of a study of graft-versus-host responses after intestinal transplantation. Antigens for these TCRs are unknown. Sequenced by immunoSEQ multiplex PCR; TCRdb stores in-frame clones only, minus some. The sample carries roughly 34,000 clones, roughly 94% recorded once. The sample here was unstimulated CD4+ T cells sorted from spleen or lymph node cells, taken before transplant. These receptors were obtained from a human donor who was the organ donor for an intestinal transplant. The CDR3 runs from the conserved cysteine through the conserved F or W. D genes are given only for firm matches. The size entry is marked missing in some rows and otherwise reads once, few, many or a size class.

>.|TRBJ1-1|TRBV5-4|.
TGTGCCAGCAGCTTGCCACCAGACAACACTGAAGCTTTCTTT
CASSLPPDNTEAFF
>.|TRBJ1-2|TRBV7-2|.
TGTGCCAGCAGCTTACCAGGGGCCTCGGGCTACACCTTC
CASSLPGASGYTF
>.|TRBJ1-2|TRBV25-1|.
TGTGCCAGCAGTGAACACGGGCGAGGCTATGGCTACACCTTC
CASSEHGRGYGYTF
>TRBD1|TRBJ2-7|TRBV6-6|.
TGTGCCAGCAGTTACTTGACAGGGTACGAGCAGTACTTC
CASSYLTGYEQYF
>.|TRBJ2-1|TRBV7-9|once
TGTGCCCTCAGCTACCGCTCCTACAATGAGCAGTTCTTC
CALSYRSYNEQFF
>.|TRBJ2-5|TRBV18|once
TGTGCCAGCTCACCACAGGATGGAGAGACCCAGTACTTC
CASSPQDGETQYF
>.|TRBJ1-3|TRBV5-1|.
TGCGCCAGCAGCTTGATTGGTCAGGCGGAAAACACCATATATTTT
CASSLIGQAENTIYF
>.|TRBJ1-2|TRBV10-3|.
TGTGCCATCAGTGAGTCGACGGGGGCTGGCTATGGCTACACCTTC
CAISESTGAGYGYTF
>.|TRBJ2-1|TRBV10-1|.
TGCGCCAGCAGTGAGTCAGGCTACAATGAGCAGTTCTTC
CASSESGYNEQFF
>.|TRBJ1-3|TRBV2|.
TGTGCCAGCATAAGAGGGTTCGGGTACACCATATATTTT
CASIRGFGYTIYF
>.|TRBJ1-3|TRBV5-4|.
TGTGCCAGCAGCTTTACAGGCCTCTCTGGAAACACCATATATTTT
CASSFTGLSGNTIYF
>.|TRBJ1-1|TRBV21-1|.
TGTGCCAGCAGCAAAAACGGAGGGACAGGGGTGATGAACACTGAAGCTTTCTTT
CASSKNGGTGVMNTEAFF
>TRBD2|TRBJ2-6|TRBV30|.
TGTGCCCCTAGCGGGGGCTCCCTCGGGGCCAACGTCCTGACTTTC
CAPSGGSLGANVLTF
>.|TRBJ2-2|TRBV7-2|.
TGTGCCAGCAGCTTAGCGGGACACACCGGGGAGCTGTTTTTT
CASSLAGHTGELFF
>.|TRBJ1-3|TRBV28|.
TGTGCCAGCAGTTTATATGGCCGTTACTCTGGAAACACCATATATTTT
CASSLYGRYSGNTIYF
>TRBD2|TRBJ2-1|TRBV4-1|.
TGCGCCAGCAGCCAAGGTGGTATGGTTAGCGGGGGGACCTTCGATGAGCAGTTCTTC
CASSQGGMVSGGTFDEQFF
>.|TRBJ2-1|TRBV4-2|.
TGTGCCAGCAGCCAAGCCCGCTACGCCTACAATGAGCAGTTCTTC
CASSQARYAYNEQFF
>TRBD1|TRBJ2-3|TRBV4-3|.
TGCGCCAGCAGCCAGCAGGGGGCCCGCACAGATACGCAGTATTTT
CASSQQGARTDTQYF
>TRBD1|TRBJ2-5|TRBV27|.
TGTGCCAGCGGACCGGGACAGGGTGGGTCCGAGACCCAGTACTTC
CASGPGQGGSETQYF
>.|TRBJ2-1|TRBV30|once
TGTGCCTGGAGTGTAATCCCTAGGAATGAGCAGTTCTTC
CAWSVIPRNEQFF
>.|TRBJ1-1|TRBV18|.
TGTGCCAGCTCACCACTGGGGGACACTGAAGCTTTCTTT
CASSPLGDTEAFF
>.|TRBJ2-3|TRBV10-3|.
TGTGCCATCAGTGGCCAGGGCACAGATACGCAGTATTTT
CAISGQGTDTQYF
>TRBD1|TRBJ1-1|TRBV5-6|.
TGTGCCAGCCAGGGGGACAGGGGACTAATCGACAGGGGGAACACTGAAGCTTTCTTT
CASQGDRGLIDRGNTEAFF
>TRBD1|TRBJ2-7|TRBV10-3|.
TGTGCCATCAGTGAGTCGAAGGCGGCTGACAGGGTCCTCTACGAGCAGTACTTC
CAISESKAADRVLYEQYF
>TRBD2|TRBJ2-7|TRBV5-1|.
TGCGCCAGCAGCCCCGGGACTAGCGGTAAATTCTACGAGCAGTACTTC
CASSPGTSGKFYEQYF
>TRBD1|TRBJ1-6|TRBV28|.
TGTGCCAGCAGTTTCCCAAACAGGGGTTACAATTCACCCCTCCACTTT
CASSFPNRGYNSPLHF
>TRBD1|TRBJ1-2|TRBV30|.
TGTGCCTGGACGGGACAGACAGTGGGTTATGGCTACACCTTC
CAWTGQTVGYGYTF
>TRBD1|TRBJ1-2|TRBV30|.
TGTGCCTGGAGTGTACGGGACAGCGGGCCAATCTATGGCTACACCTTC
CAWSVRDSGPIYGYTF
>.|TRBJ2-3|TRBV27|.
TGTGCCAGCAGTTTATTACGACAGCGAGATACGCAGTATTTT
CASSLLRQRDTQYF
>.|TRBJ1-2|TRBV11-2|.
TGTGCCAGCAGCGTGACACGCCTATGGTGGTACACCTTC
CASSVTRLWWYTF
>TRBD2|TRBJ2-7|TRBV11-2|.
TGTGCCAGCAGCTTAGATGAGCGGGGGCGCTACGAGCAGTACTTC
CASSLDERGRYEQYF
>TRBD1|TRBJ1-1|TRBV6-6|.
TGTGCCAGCAGCGAGGACAGGGACACTGAAGCTTTCTTT
CASSEDRDTEAFF
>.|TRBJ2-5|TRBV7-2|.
TGTGCCAGCAGCCCTGGGCTAAAGGGAGGGACCCAGTACTTC
CASSPGLKGGTQYF
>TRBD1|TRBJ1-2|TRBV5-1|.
TGCGCCAGCAGCTTTCAGGGGGCCCTTAACTATGGCTACACCTTC
CASSFQGALNYGYTF
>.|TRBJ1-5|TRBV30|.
TGTGCCTGGAGAAATCAGCCCCAGCATTTT
CAWRNQPQHF
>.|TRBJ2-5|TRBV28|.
TGTGCCAGCAGTATCCAAGAGACCCAGTACTTC
CASSIQETQYF
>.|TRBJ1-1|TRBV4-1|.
TGCGCCAGCAGCCTCTATACAGGGATGAACACTGAAGCTTTCTTT
CASSLYTGMNTEAFF
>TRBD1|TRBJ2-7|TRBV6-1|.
TGTGCCAGCAGAGCCAGGGACAGGGCCTACGAGCAGTACTTC
CASRARDRAYEQYF
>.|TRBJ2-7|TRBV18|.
TGTGCCAGCTCACCCCATGCTAGCGCGTACGAGCAGTACTTC
CASSPHASAYEQYF
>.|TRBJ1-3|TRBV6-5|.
TGTGCCAGCAGTCCCTTCGGGACTCCCGGAAACACCATATATTTT
CASSPFGTPGNTIYF
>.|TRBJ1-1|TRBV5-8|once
TGTGCCAGCAGCGCTAGATCGAACACTGAAGCTTTCTTT
CASSARSNTEAFF
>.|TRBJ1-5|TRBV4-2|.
TGTGCCAGCAGTAAGGAGGCAGGGGCAAATCAGCCCCAGCATTTT
CASSKEAGANQPQHF
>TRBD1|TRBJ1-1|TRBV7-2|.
TGTGCCAGCAGCTTAGCGAGACAGGGAAGGAGGAACACTGAAGCTTTCTTT
CASSLARQGRRNTEAFF
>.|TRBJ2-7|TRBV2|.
TGTGCCAGCAGTGAAGCGGGGTACGAGCAGTACTTC
CASSEAGYEQYF
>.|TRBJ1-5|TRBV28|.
TGTGCCAGCACGGGTGGAGGTTTTAGCAATCAGCCCCAGCATTTT
CASTGGGFSNQPQHF
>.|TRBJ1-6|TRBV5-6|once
TGTGCCAGCAGCTTCCTCGGACAGATCCCTAGTTCACCCCTCCACTTT
CASSFLGQIPSSPLHF
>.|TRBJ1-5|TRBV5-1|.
TGCGCCAGCAGCTCACGGACGGGAAATACCGGGGACACATCCTGGGGTTATAGCAATCAGCCCCAGCATTTT
CASSSRTGNTGDTSWGYSNQPQHF
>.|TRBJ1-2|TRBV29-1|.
TGCAGCGTTGAGCCTCTAAGGGGATGGGGTAACTATGGCTACACCTTC
CSVEPLRGWGNYGYTF
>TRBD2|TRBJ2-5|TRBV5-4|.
TGTGCCAGCAGCTTGGGGACTAGCGGGGGGATCCAAGAGACCCAGTACTTC
CASSLGTSGGIQETQYF
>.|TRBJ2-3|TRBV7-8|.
TGTGCCAGCAGCTTAGATCGGGACTCCCCTTCCACAGATACGCAGTATTTT
CASSLDRDSPSTDTQYF
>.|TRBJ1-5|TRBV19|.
TGTGCCAGTAATCCAACCGGGACACGCAATCAGCCCCAGCATTTT
CASNPTGTRNQPQHF
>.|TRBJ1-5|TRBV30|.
TGTGCCTGTACTGGCCTACAGGGAGGTCAGCCCCAGCATTTT
CACTGLQGGQPQHF
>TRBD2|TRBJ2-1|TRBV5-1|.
TGCGCCAGCAGCTTTCATGTACGGGCGGGGGGATACAATGAGCAGTTCTTC
CASSFHVRAGGYNEQFF
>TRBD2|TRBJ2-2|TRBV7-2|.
TGTGCCAGCATCCTAGCGGGGGGAGGAACCGGGGAGCTGTTTTTT
CASILAGGGTGELFF
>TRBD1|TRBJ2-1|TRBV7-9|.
TGTGCCAGCAGCTTGAAACAGGGGGGCGCCTACAATGAGCAGTTCTTC
CASSLKQGGAYNEQFF